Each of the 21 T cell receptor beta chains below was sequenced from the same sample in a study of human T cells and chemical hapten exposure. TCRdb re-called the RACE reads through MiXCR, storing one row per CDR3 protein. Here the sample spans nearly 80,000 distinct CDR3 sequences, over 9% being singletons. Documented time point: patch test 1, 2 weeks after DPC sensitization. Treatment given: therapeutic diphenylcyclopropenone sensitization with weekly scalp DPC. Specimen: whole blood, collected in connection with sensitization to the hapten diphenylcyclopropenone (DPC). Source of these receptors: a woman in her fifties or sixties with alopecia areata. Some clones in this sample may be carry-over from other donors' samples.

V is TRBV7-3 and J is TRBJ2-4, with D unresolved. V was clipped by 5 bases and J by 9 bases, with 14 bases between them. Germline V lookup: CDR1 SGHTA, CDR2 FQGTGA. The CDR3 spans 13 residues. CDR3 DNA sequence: TGTGCCAGCAGCCCTAACCCTCAGAGCATTCAGTACTTC. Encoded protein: CASSPNPQSIQYF.

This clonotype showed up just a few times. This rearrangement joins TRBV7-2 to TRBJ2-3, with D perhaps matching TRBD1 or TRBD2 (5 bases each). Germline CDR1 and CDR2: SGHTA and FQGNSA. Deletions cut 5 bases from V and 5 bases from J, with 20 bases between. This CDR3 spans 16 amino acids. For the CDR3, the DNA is TGTGCCAGCAGCACTGGGGCTAGCCCCGCCGAAGATACGCAGTATTTT. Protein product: CASSTGASPAEDTQYF.

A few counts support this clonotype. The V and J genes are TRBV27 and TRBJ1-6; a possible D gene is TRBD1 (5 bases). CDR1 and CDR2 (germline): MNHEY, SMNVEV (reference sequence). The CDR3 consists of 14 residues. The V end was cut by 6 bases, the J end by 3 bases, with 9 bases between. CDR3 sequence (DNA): TGTGCCAGCAGGCAGCAGGGCTATAATTCACCCCTCCACTTT. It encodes CASRQQGYNSPLHF.

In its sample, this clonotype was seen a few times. The CDR3 here is CASSQGATQETQYF. CDR3 DNA: TGTGCCAGCAGCCAAGGGGCTACCCAGGAGACCCAGTACTTC. V usage is TRBV3-1 and J usage is TRBJ2-5; no firm D call. V was clipped by 1 base and J by 5 bases, with 11 bases between them. Per the germline V gene, CDR1 is LGHDT and CDR2 is YNNKEL (reference sequence). The CDR3 totals 14 residues.

The CDR3: CASTHRGGDTQYF. CDR3 bases: TGCGCCAGCACCCATCGGGGAGGAGATACGCAGTATTTT. The V and J genes are TRBV10-2 and TRBJ2-3; a possible D gene is TRBD2 (6 bases). The CDR3 contains 13 residues. CDR1 WSHSY and CDR2 SAAADI come from the germline V gene. V was clipped by 7 bases and J by 5 bases, with 13 bases between them.

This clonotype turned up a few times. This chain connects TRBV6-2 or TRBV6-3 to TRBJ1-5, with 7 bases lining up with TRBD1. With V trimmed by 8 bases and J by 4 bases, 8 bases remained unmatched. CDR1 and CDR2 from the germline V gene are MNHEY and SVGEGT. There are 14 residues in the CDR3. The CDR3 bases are TGTGCCAGCTCTCCCGGGACAGAAAATCAGCCCCAGCATTTT. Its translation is CASSPGTENQPQHF.

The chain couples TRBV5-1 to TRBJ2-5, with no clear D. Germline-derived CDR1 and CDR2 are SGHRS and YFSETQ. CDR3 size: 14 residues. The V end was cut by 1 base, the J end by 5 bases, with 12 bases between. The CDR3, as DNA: TGCGCCAGCAGCTTGAGTCTCACGGGCGAGACCCAGTACTTC. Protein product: CASSLSLTGETQYF.

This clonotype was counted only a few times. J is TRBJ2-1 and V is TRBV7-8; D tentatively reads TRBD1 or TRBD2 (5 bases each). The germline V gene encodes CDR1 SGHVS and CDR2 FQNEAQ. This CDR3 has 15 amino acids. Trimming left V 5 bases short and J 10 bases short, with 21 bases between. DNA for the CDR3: TGTGCCAGCAGCCGGACTGAGTGGGGGTTCGGCGAGCAGTTCTTC. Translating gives CASSRTEWGFGEQFF.

CDR3 amino acids: CASSSGTDNSPLHF. CDR3 DNA: TGTGCCAGCAGTTCCGGGACAGATAATTCACCCCTCCACTTT. The chain joins TRBV12-3 or TRBV12-4 to TRBJ1-6; TRBD1 agrees at 7 bases. The CDR3 loop spans 14 amino acids. Unmatched junction bases numbered 2, after V lost 4 bases and J lost 5 bases.

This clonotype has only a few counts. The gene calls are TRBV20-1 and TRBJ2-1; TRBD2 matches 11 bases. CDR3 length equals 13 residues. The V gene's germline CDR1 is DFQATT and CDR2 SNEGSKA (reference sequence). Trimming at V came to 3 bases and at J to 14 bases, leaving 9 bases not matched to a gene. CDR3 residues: CSARGTSGAPEFF. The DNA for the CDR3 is TGCAGTGCTAGGGGGACTAGCGGCGCCCCCGAGTTCTTC.

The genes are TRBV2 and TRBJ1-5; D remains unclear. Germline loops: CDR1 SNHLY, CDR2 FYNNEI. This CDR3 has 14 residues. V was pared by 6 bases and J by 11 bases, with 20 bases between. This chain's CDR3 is CASREWARAHAQHF. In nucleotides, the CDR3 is TGTGCCAGCAGGGAATGGGCAAGGGCCCATGCCCAGCATTTT.

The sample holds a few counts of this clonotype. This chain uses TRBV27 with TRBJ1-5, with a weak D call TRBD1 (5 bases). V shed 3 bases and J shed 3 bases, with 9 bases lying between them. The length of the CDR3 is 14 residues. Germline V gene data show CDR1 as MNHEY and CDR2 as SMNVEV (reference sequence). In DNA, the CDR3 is TGTGCCAGCAGTTTCTCGGGGCTCAATCAGCCCCAGCATTTT. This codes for CASSFSGLNQPQHF.

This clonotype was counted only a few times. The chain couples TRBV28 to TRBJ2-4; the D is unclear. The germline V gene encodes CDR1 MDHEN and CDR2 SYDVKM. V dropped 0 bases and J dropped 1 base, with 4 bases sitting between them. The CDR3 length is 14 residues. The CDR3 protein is CASSLWGAKNIQYF. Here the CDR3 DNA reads TGTGCCAGCAGTTTATGGGGGGCCAAAAACATTCAGTACTTC.

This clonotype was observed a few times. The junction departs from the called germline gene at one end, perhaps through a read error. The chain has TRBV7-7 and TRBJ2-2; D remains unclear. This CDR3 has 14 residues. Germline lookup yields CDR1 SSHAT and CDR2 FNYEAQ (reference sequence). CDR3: CASSPSDGPGELFF. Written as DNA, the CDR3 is TGTGCTAGCAGCCCTTCGGACGGACCCGGGGAGCTGTTTTTT.

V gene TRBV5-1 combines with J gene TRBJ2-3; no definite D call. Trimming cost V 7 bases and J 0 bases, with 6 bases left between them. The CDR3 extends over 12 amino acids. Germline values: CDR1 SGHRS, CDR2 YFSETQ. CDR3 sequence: CASSTSTDTQYF. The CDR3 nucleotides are TGCGCCAGCTCGACTAGCACAGATACGCAGTATTTT.

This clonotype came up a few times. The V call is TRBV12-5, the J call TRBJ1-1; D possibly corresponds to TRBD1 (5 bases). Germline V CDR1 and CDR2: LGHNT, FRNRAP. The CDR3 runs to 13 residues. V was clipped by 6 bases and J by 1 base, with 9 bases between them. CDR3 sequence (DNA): TGTGCTAGTGGAAGAGGGGAGAACACTGAAGCTTTCTTT. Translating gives CASGRGENTEAFF.

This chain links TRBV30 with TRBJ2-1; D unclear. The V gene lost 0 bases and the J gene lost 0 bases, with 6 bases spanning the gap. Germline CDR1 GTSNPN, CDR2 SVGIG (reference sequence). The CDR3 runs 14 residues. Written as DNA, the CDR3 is TGTGCCTGGAGTGTACAACCCTCCTACAATGAGCAGTTCTTC. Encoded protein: CAWSVQPSYNEQFF.

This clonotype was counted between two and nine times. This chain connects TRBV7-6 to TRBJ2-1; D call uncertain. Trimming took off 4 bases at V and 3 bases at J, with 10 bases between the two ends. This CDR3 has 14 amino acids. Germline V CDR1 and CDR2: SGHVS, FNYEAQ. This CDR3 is CASSSPRNYNEQFF. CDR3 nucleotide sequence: TGTGCCAGCAGCTCCCCGAGGAACTACAATGAGCAGTTCTTC. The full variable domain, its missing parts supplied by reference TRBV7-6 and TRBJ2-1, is GAGVSQSPRYKVTKRGQDVALRCDPISGHVSLYWYRQALGQGPEFLTYFNYEAQQDKSGLPNDRFSAERPEGSISTLTIQRTEQRDSAMYRCASSSPRNYNEQFFGPGTRLTVL.

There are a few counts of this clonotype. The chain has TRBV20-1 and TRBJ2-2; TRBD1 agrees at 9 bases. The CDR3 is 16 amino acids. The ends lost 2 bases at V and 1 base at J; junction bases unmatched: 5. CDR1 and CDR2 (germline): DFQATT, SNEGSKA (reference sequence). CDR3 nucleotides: TGCAGTGCTAGACGGTGGGGACAGGGGAACACCGGGGAGCTGTTTTTT. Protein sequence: CSARRWGQGNTGELFF.

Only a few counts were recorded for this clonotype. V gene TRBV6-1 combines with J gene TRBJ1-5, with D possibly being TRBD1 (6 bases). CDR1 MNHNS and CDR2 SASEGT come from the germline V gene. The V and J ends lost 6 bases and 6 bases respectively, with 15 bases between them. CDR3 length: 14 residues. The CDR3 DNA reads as TGTGCCAGCAGGGGGGTGGGGGCAGGTCAGCCCCAGCATTTT. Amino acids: CASRGVGAGQPQHF.

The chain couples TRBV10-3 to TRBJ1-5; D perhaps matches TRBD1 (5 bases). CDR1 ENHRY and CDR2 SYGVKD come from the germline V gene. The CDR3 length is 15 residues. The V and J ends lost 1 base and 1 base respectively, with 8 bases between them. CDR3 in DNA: TGTGCCATCAGTGAGTGGGGCAGGAGCAATCAGCCCCAGCATTTT. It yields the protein CAISEWGRSNQPQHF.